This T cell receptor beta chain emerged from a study of vaccination and CD4 T cells after COVID-19. The wider study: Timing of post-vaccine sample collection was a median about 70 days after dose two, with a range of 14 to 241.

This clonotype has just a few counts. Antigen unknown. Trimming cost V 2 bases and J 6 bases, with 17 bases left between them. CDR3 length equals 15 residues. The germline V gene has CDR1 SGHRS and CDR2 YFSETQ. The treatment: 10-day PBMC culture with coronavirus spike peptide pools or control peptides (ViraFEST assay). Pre-COVID-19 pandemic sampling (2011-2018) yielded the unexposed donor's CD4+ T cells. PBMCs, plated at roughly 2 million per well, were grown in the presence of 9.5 to 10 IU/ml IL-2 and 8.5 to 10 ug/ml peptide pools. Fresh IL-2 medium was used to replace half of the medium on days 3 and 7. Probes of unexposed-donor CD4+ T cells used SARS-CoV-2 S/N and four cold-coronavirus spikes (cells permitting). Cultured CD4+ T cell DNA was sequenced using the Oncomine TCR Beta short-read assay. It was cultured CD4+ T cells from which genomic DNA was extracted. TCRdb recomputed calls from the PCR reads with MiXCR, one row per CDR3 protein. The data contain around 8,000 distinct CDR3 sequences, about 31% of them seen just once; the ten biggest clones take up around an eighth.

The V gene is TRBV5-1, the J gene TRBJ1-2; D is possibly TRBD1 (5 bases). Sequencing was performed on CD4+ T cells from blood, cultured in vitro. This clonotype was obtained from a human donor in good health. CDR3 DNA sequence: TGCGCCAGCAGCTTATCGGCAGGGTGGGGAGATGGCTACACCTTC. Translated: CASSLSAGWGDGYTF.